These 19 T cell receptor beta chains were sequenced from one sample in a study of blood T cell repertoires in COVID-19. The protocol was immunoSEQ multiplex PCR, while the TCRdb copy is restricted to in-frame clones and leaves out a portion. Among over 350,000 clones listed, approximately 87% were seen once. The sequenced sample was PBMCs or T cells enriched from blood (not recorded which). The source is a woman aged 25 to 45 with acute COVID-19.

V gene TRBV6-5 combines with J gene TRBJ2-3; TRBD1 is a possible D gene (6 bases). Germline-derived CDR1 and CDR2 are MNHEY and SVGAGI. The CDR3 loop spans 14 amino acids. Trimming cost V 7 bases and J 0 bases, with 11 bases left between them. The CDR3 DNA reads TGTGCCAGCACCAGGGGTCCTAGCACAGATACGCAGTATTTT. This translates into CASTRGPSTDTQYF.

The V gene is TRBV5-4, the J gene TRBJ1-2; 9 nucleotides align to TRBD1. The trim removed 0 bases at V and 6 bases at J, leaving 6 bases unmatched. This CDR3 contains 15 residues. Looked up from germline, CDR1 is SGHNT and CDR2 is YYREEE (reference sequence). Written as DNA, the CDR3 is TGTGCCAGCAGCTTGGGTAACAGGGACAGGGATGGCTACACCTTC. This gives the protein CASSLGNRDRDGYTF.

The chain couples TRBV18 to TRBJ2-7, with 7 nucleotides matching TRBD1. Trimming at V came to 3 bases and at J to 3 bases, leaving 11 bases not matched to a gene. CDR3 length: 16 residues. Germline-derived CDR1 and CDR2 are KGHSH and LQKENI. CDR3 nucleotides: TGTGCCAGCTCACCGGACCACGGGACAGCGCACTACGAGCAGTACTTC. This encodes CASSPDHGTAHYEQYF.

The chain joins TRBV7-3 to TRBJ2-7; the D gene is possibly TRBD2 (7 bases). The CDR3 runs 14 residues. From germline, CDR1 is SGHTA and CDR2 FQGTGA. Trimming cost V 2 bases and J 3 bases, with 11 bases left between them. The CDR3 loop is CASSLAGDYYEQYF. CDR3 nucleotides: TGTGCCAGCAGCTTAGCAGGGGACTACTACGAGCAGTACTTC.

The V and J genes are TRBV6-4 and TRBJ2-1; TRBD2 matches 7 bases. Germline CDR1 MRHNA, CDR2 SNTAGT. J gave up 3 bases and V 6 bases, and 11 bases lay outside the gene matches. The CDR3 is 16 residues long. The CDR3 DNA reads as TGTGCCAGCAGAGCCCCCCCCACTAGCGACTACAATGAGCAGTTCTTC. Protein product: CASRAPPTSDYNEQFF.

This clone was found once. V is TRBV19 and J is TRBJ2-1, with 14 nucleotides matching TRBD2. The ends lost 6 bases at V and 1 base at J; junction bases unmatched: 11. Germline CDR1 is LNHDA and CDR2 is SQIVND (reference sequence). The CDR3 consists of 19 residues. CDR3 residues: CASRQTSGGAFRSYNEQFF. Here the CDR3 DNA reads TGTGCCAGTAGACAGACTAGCGGGGGGGCATTTCGGTCCTACAATGAGCAGTTCTTC.

The chain recombines TRBV6-1 with TRBJ1-5; tentative D call: TRBD1 (6 bases). Trimming removed 2 bases at V and 7 bases at J, with 9 bases between. Per the germline V gene, CDR1 is MNHNS and CDR2 is SASEGT. The CDR3 spans 13 residues. The CDR3 nucleotides are TGTGCCAGCAGTGAAACAGGGTTGCAGCCCCAGCATTTT. It specifies CASSETGLQPQHF.

Worth noting for this clone: The same CDR3 arises from other DNA sequences in this sample as well. The CDR3 protein is CASSLVGQGTYEQYF. The CDR3 DNA follows: TGTGCCAGCAGCTTAGTGGGACAGGGGACGTACGAGCAGTACTTC. The chain uses TRBV7-2 and TRBJ2-7, with 10 bases matching TRBD1. Per the germline V gene, CDR1 is SGHTA and CDR2 is FQGNSA. The CDR3 has 15 amino acids. The V and J ends lost 1 base and 4 bases, in that order; junction bases with no gene match: 4.

The chain links TRBV3-1 (or the pseudogene TRBV3-2) to TRBJ2-7; TRBD2 agrees at 13 bases. The V and J ends lost 3 bases and 0 bases, in that order; junction bases with no gene match: 11. The CDR3 consists of 19 residues. CDR1 and CDR2 from the germline V gene are LGHDT and YNNKEL (reference sequence). The CDR3 DNA sequence: TGTGCCAGCAGCCATAGACCGGGACTAGCGGGGATGAGCTCCTACGAGCAGTACTTC. Translating gives CASSHRPGLAGMSSYEQYF.

The chain couples TRBV30 to TRBJ1-2, with TRBD1 matching over 12 bases. The J segment lost 7 bases and the V segment lost 0 bases, leaving 9 bases of the junction unmatched. In germline, CDR1 is GTSNPN, CDR2 SVGIG (reference sequence). CDR3 length: 16 amino acids. In nucleotides, the CDR3 is TGTGCCTGGAGTGTACCGGGGACAGGGGGCCTTCTTGGCTACACCTTC. It codes for CAWSVPGTGGLLGYTF. The full variable domain, with the rest looked up from reference TRBV30 and TRBJ1-2, is SQTIHQWPATLVQPVGSPLSLECTVEGTSNPNLYWYRQAAGRGLQLLFYSVGIGQISSEVPQNLSASRPQDRQFILSSKKLLLSDSGFYLCAWSVPGTGGLLGYTFGSGTRLTVV.

V usage is TRBV4-3 and J usage is TRBJ1-2; D is undetermined. CDR3 length: 15 amino acids. V dropped 4 bases and J dropped 8 bases, with 20 bases sitting between them. Germline CDR1 and CDR2: LGHNA and YSLEER. Here the CDR3 reads CASSRTQDDSRGYTF. CDR3 bases: TGCGCCAGCAGCCGCACACAAGACGATTCGCGGGGCTACACCTTC.

The chain carries TRBV7-6 and TRBJ1-2, with D possibly being TRBD1 (5 bases). This CDR3 spans 15 amino acids. Germline V gene data show CDR1 as SGHVS and CDR2 as FNYEAQ. Deletions cut 1 base from V and 5 bases from J, with 14 bases between. The CDR3 DNA reads as TGTGCCAGCAGCTTAGGGAGAGGGACTGAATATGGCTACACCTTC. This codes for CASSLGRGTEYGYTF. Variable domain in full (rest from reference TRBV7-6 and TRBJ1-2): GAGVSQSPRYKVTKRGQDVALRCDPISGHVSLYWYRQALGQGPEFLTYFNYEAQQDKSGLPNDRFSAERPEGSISTLTIQRTEQRDSAMYRCASSLGRGTEYGYTFGSGTRLTVV.

The chain has TRBV24-1 and TRBJ1-4, with D tentatively TRBD1 (5 bases). CDR1 and CDR2 from the germline V gene are KGHDR and SFDVKD. The CDR3 runs to 18 residues. Deletions cut 3 bases from V and 3 bases from J, with 19 bases between. The CDR3 is CATSDGAGGNKANEKLFF. The CDR3 coding sequence is TGTGCCACCAGTGATGGGGCCGGGGGGAATAAAGCTAATGAAAAACTGTTTTTT.

The CDR3 region is CASSLVPGQGDYGYTF. The CDR3 DNA reads as TGTGCCAGCAGCCTAGTCCCGGGACAGGGGGACTATGGCTACACCTTC. This chain links TRBV7-3 with TRBJ1-2; TRBD1 agrees at 11 bases. Per the germline V gene, CDR1 is SGHTA and CDR2 is FQGTGA. This CDR3 spans 16 amino acids. V dropped 5 bases and J dropped 3; count of bases not matched to a gene: 8.

The rearrangement links TRBV2 to TRBJ2-5; D uncertain. CDR3 length: 13 residues. The germline V gene has CDR1 SNHLY and CDR2 FYNNEI. V was trimmed by 3 bases and J by 3 bases, leaving 8 bases between them. DNA of the CDR3: TGTGCCAGCAGTGAGAACAGAAAAGAGACCCAGTACTTC. Its translation is CASSENRKETQYF.

This chain links TRBV5-1 with TRBJ1-2; D gene ambiguous. V lost 1 base and J lost 2, with 18 bases in between. The CDR3 has 17 amino acids. Looked up from germline, CDR1 is SGHRS and CDR2 is YFSETQ. The CDR3 sequence is CASSLTPMTGINYGYTF. DNA for the CDR3: TGCGCCAGCAGCTTGACCCCGATGACCGGGATAAACTATGGCTACACCTTC.

V gene TRBV11-2 combines with J gene TRBJ2-3; TRBD2 aligns across 15 bases. V trimming: 6 bases; J trimming: 2 bases; junction bases outside the gene matches: 9. The CDR3 sequence is 18 residues long. Per the germline V gene, CDR1 is SGHAT and CDR2 is FQNNGV. The CDR3 sequence is CASSRGLAGGGLTDTQYF. The CDR3 coding sequence is TGTGCCAGCAGTCGGGGACTAGCGGGGGGCGGGCTCACAGATACGCAGTATTTT.

This clone appeared once. The rearrangement uses TRBV30 and TRBJ1-1; D ambiguous. This CDR3 is 13 amino acids long. Germline assignment: CDR1 GTSNPN and CDR2 SVGIG (reference sequence). The CDR3 reads CASPGRLNTEAFF. Here the CDR3 DNA reads TGTGCTAGCCCCGGCCGGCTGAACACTGAAGCTTTCTTT.

The V call is TRBV7-2, the J call TRBJ1-3; D is undetermined. CDR3 length equals 14 residues. Trimming took 5 bases from V and 8 from J, leaving 16 bases between them. Germline V gene lookup returns CDR1 SGHTA and CDR2 FQGNSA. The CDR3 nucleotides are TGTGCCAGCAGCCCGACCCGGGGTTTGCACACCATATATTTT. This encodes CASSPTRGLHTIYF.